This is a list of T cell receptor beta chains from one sample in a study of OX40 agonist ivuxolimab in advanced cancers. Profiling relied on immunoSEQ multiplex PCR, and the TCRdb table lists in-frame clones only, not all of them. In the table there are tens of thousands of clones, approximately 88% of which are singletons. The input for sequencing was CD4+ or CD8+ T cells sorted from blood, taken in a trial of the OX40 agonist ivuxolimab. The receptors originated from an adult with an advanced solid tumor such as melanoma, head and neck, liver or kidney cancer. The CDR3 runs from the conserved cysteine through the conserved F or W. A D gene is named only where the DNA matches it firmly. Only part of the rows carry a size: once, few, many, or a class if the clone is expanded.

j_call,v_call,clone_size,d_call,cdr3_length,cdr3_aa,cdr3_nt
TRBJ2-1,TRBV6-5,NA,TRBD2,14,CATRVGGPEYEQFF,TGTGCCACCAGAGTGGGAGGGCCGGAATATGAGCAGTTCTTC
TRBJ2-7,TRBV7-8,NA,NA,12,CASSLVNRGKYF,TGTGCCAGCAGCTTAGTTAACCGAGGGAAATACTTC
TRBJ2-7,TRBV6-5,NA,NA,14,CASSPSVGRNEQYF,TGTGCCAGCAGCCCCTCCGTGGGGAGAAACGAGCAGTACTTC
TRBJ2-3,TRBV5-6,NA,TRBD2,15,CASCAGLAGTDTQYF,TGTGCCAGCTGCGCGGGACTAGCGGGCACAGATACGCAGTATTTT
TRBJ1-5,TRBV30,once,NA,16,CAWSASGGISNQPQHF,TGTGCCTGGAGTGCCTCGGGGGGTATCAGCAATCAGCCCCAGCATTTT
TRBJ1-2,TRBV5-8,NA,NA,14,CASTLLWDKNGYTF,TGTGCCAGCACCCTCCTCTGGGACAAGAATGGCTACACCTTC
TRBJ1-1,TRBV6-6,NA,TRBD1,16,CASSSSDRASLAEAFF,TGTGCCAGCAGCTCATCGGACAGGGCGTCGCTCGCTGAAGCTTTCTTT
TRBJ2-6,TRBV19,NA,NA,15,CASSNSRSGANVLTF,TGTGCCAGTAGTAACAGTCGCTCTGGGGCCAACGTCCTGACTTTC
TRBJ2-7,TRBV4-1,NA,TRBD1,15,CASSQAPTGKYEQYF,TGCGCCAGCAGCCAAGCCCCGACAGGGAAATACGAGCAGTACTTC
TRBJ2-5,TRBV5-8,NA,NA,10,CASSFITQYF,TGTGCTAGCAGCTTTATAACCCAGTACTTC
TRBJ2-4,TRBV5-1,NA,NA,14,CASSGVGAKNIQYF,TGCGCCAGCAGCGGGGTTGGGGCCAAAAACATTCAGTACTTC
TRBJ2-1,TRBV11-2,NA,NA,14,CASNSHSSYNEQFF,TGTGCCAGCAACAGCCATAGCTCCTACAATGAGCAGTTCTTC
TRBJ1-2,TRBV6-1,medium-sized,TRBD1,12,CASTPGQGTYTF,TGTGCCAGCACCCCGGGACAGGGAACCTACACCTTC